The 13 T cell receptor beta chains presented below share a single source sample, sequenced in a study of regulatory and conventional T cells in RAG deficiency. Sequenced by immunoSEQ multiplex PCR; TCRdb stores in-frame clones only, minus some. The sample lists 30,000 to 40,000 clones, around 76% occurring once. Genomic DNA came from blood conventional CD4+ T cells gated CD25-low CD127-high. These same records also appear under a second study, on regulatory T cells. That work states: Primers: 52 TRBV forward and 13 TRBJ reverse.

The sequencing sample was made of CD4+ effector T cells sorted from blood. These TCRs come from a human donor in good health.

The V and J genes are TRBV19 and TRBJ2-7; 7 nucleotides align to TRBD1. V was clipped by 5 bases and J by 3 bases; unmatched bases: 7. In germline, CDR1 is LNHDA, CDR2 SQIVND (reference sequence). The CDR3 totals 14 residues. The CDR3 is CASSPRDSRYEQYF. The CDR3 DNA reads as TGTGCCAGTAGTCCCCGGGACAGCCGCTACGAGCAGTACTTC.

V usage is TRBV27 and J usage is TRBJ2-5, with 8 bases lining up with TRBD2. The germline V gene has CDR1 MNHEY and CDR2 SMNVEV (reference sequence). V was pared by 6 bases and J by 4 bases, with 13 bases of the junction left unmatched. The CDR3 length is 16 residues. CDR3 bases: TGTGCCAGCAGCCCCGGGTTTAGCGGGGCTGGAGAGACCCAGTACTTC. Encoded protein: CASSPGFSGAGETQYF.

The table lists this clone with a count of one. The chain carries TRBV10-3 and TRBJ1-1, with TRBD1 matching 10 bases. The CDR3 length is 13 residues. V lost 6 bases to trimming and J lost 11 bases; unmatched junction nucleotides: 9. CDR1 and CDR2 from the germline V gene are ENHRY and SYGVKD. CDR3 in DNA: TGTGCCATCAGGACCGGGACAGGGGATCGGGCTTTCTTT. This sequence encodes CAIRTGTGDRAFF.

The chain joins TRBV2 to TRBJ1-5; 7 nucleotides line up with TRBD1. Germline CDR1 SNHLY, CDR2 FYNNEI. This CDR3 is built from 14 residues. J lost 6 bases, V lost 6 bases, and 8 bases had no gene match. The CDR3 sequence is CASRTGSSSQPQHF. The CDR3 coding sequence is TGTGCCAGCAGGACAGGGTCTTCGTCTCAGCCCCAGCATTTT.

The rearrangement uses TRBV13 and TRBJ2-4; 7 bases are shared with TRBD1. The CDR3 totals 15 residues. Germline V gene lookup returns CDR1 PRHDT and CDR2 FYEKMQ (reference sequence). J gave up 2 bases and V 5 bases, and 6 bases lay outside the gene matches. CDR3 in amino acids: CASSRRDSPKNIQYF. The CDR3 DNA sequence: TGTGCCAGCAGCAGAAGGGACAGTCCCAAAAACATTCAGTACTTC.

Only a few counts were recorded for this clone. The V call is TRBV5-4, the J call TRBJ1-2; D uncertain. Trimming took off 0 bases at V and 4 bases at J, with 7 bases between the two ends. CDR1 and CDR2 from the germline V gene are SGHNT and YYREEE (reference sequence). CDR3 size: 13 residues. The CDR3 bases are TGTGCCAGCAGCTTGGAGGGAGGCTATGGCTACACCTTC. It translates to CASSLEGGYGYTF.

The DNA of the CDR3 is TGTGCCAGCAAATTTCCCAGGGCGAAAGCCATGAACACTGAAGCTTTCTTT. Translated, it gives CASKFPRAKAMNTEAFF. The chain joins TRBV7-9 to TRBJ1-1, with D perhaps TRBD1 (5 bases). The CDR3 has 17 residues. Trimming pared 7 bases from V and 0 bases from J, leaving 21 bases between. Germline values: CDR1 SEHNR, CDR2 FQNEAQ (reference sequence).

The rearrangement uses TRBV11-2 and TRBJ2-7; D is unresolved. The germline V and J ends were trimmed by 4 bases and 6 bases, with 13 bases remaining between them. Looked up from germline, CDR1 is SGHAT and CDR2 is FQNNGV. There are 13 residues in the CDR3. The CDR3 region has the DNA TGTGCCAGCAGCTCCCTTGACCGCTTCGAGCAGTACTTC. Amino acid sequence: CASSSLDRFEQYF.

The chain employs TRBV11-2 and TRBJ2-2; D is ambiguous. With 5 bases removed from V and 6 bases from J, the gap between germline ends came to 22 bases. Germline V gene sequence: CDR1 SGHAT, CDR2 FQNNGV. The CDR3 spans 17 residues. The CDR3 here is CASSPPYLGTSAGELFF. The CDR3 nucleotides read TGTGCCAGCAGCCCTCCTTATCTGGGTACATCCGCCGGGGAGCTGTTTTTT.

This clone turned up a few times. V is TRBV5-4 and J is TRBJ1-2, with a possible D match to TRBD1 (6 bases). The CDR3 runs to 15 residues. Germline assignment: CDR1 SGHNT and CDR2 YYREEE (reference sequence). V was shortened by 0 bases and J by 4 bases, with 13 bases between the two germline ends. The CDR3 DNA reads as TGTGCCAGCAGCTTGGCAGCAGGGGTGGCCTATGGCTACACCTTC. This encodes CASSLAAGVAYGYTF.

This chain uses TRBV5-1 with TRBJ1-2; maybe TRBD1 (5 bases). There are 15 residues in the CDR3. The V gene's germline CDR1 is SGHRS and CDR2 YFSETQ. Trimming left V 0 bases short and J 4 bases short, with 13 bases between. The DNA of the CDR3 is TGCGCCAGCAGCTTGGGCGGCAGGGAATCCTATGGCTACACCTTC. Protein product: CASSLGGRESYGYTF.

This clone appeared a single time. The chain combines TRBV7-9 with TRBJ2-5; possible D gene TRBD2, 7 bases. The V gene's germline CDR1 is SEHNR and CDR2 FQNEAQ (reference sequence). This CDR3 region has 16 residues. Deletions cut 3 bases from V and 5 bases from J, with 19 bases between. CDR3 loop: CASSFDGGRSYETQYF. The CDR3 DNA reads TGTGCCAGCAGCTTTGACGGGGGGCGTAGTTACGAGACCCAGTACTTC.

The V call is TRBV5-8, the J call TRBJ1-5; TRBD1 matches 7 bases. V gave up 6 bases and J gave up 0 bases; unmatched junction bases: 18. The CDR3 consists of 19 residues. In germline, CDR1 is SGHTS, CDR2 YDEGEE. CDR3 protein: CASTSGGLAVLVSNQPQHF. In DNA form, the CDR3 reads TGTGCCAGCACCTCAGGGGGTTTGGCTGTGTTGGTTAGCAATCAGCCCCAGCATTTT.